Presented here are 11 T cell receptor beta chains from one specimen sequenced in a study of T cells in Graves' hyperthyroidism and ophthalmopathy. The source material, RNA transcripts, was used to amplify TCR beta CDR3 regions. The study used the HTBI primer set for a first-round RT-PCR of the TCR CDR3. MiXCR, run by TCRdb on the multiplex PCR reads, gives a single entry per CDR3 protein. Of approximately 560,000 distinct CDR3 sequences detected, approximately 14% appear once; the ten largest clones hold roughly 6.6%. The sequencing input was blood. All receptors come from a woman aged 25 to 39 with Graves' hyperthyroidism.

This clonotype was observed a handful of times. The V and J genes are TRBV10-2 and TRBJ1-1; 8 bases are a match to TRBD1. V shed 3 bases and J 4 bases; nucleotides not matched to a gene: 7. This CDR3 is 15 amino acids long. CDR1 is WSHSY, CDR2 SAAADI, per germline. The CDR3 reads CASSDQDRVGTEAFF. For the CDR3, the DNA is TGCGCCAGCAGTGACCAGGACAGGGTAGGCACTGAAGCTTTCTTT.

The table lists this clonotype with many counts. The chain carries TRBV7-3 and TRBJ1-6; 8 bases map to TRBD1. Germline V gene lookup returns CDR1 SGHTA and CDR2 FQGTGA. The CDR3 is 14 amino acids. V was clipped by 8 bases and J by 7 bases; unmatched bases: 7. The CDR3 nucleotides are TGTGCCAGCCGTCGACAGGGGACGAATTCACCCCTCCACTTT. Amino acid sequence: CASRRQGTNSPLHF.

Comments on this clonotype: One base away lies a much larger clone, so this may be a sequencing read error. The V and J genes are TRBV6-1 and TRBJ1-1; no firm D call. Trimming removed 6 bases at V and 3 bases at J, with 5 bases between. This CDR3 is 11 amino acids long. The germline V gene has CDR1 MNHNS and CDR2 SASEGT. The CDR3, as DNA: TGTGCCAGCAGGGAGGACACTGAAGCTTTCTTT. This codes for CASREDTEAFF.

The sample holds many counts of this clonotype. The chain links TRBV30 to TRBJ1-6; 9 bases line up with TRBD1. The CDR3 is 14 residues long. Trimming cost V 7 bases and J 11 bases; bases outside gene matches: 12. From germline, CDR1 is GTSNPN and CDR2 SVGIG (reference sequence). CDR3 coding DNA: TGTGCCTCTACCGGGACAGGGAAAGTACCACCCCTCCACTTT. It specifies CASTGTGKVPPLHF.

This clonotype was picked up a small number of times. The chain uses TRBV30 and TRBJ2-7, with D uncertain. Germline CDR1 and CDR2: GTSNPN and SVGIG (reference sequence). Trimming left V 0 bases short and J 0 bases short, with 9 bases between. The CDR3 extends over 14 amino acids. CDR3 coding DNA: TGTGCCTGGAGTGTTTTTCAGAGCTCCTACGAGCAGTACTTC. Translating gives CAWSVFQSSYEQYF.

This clonotype appeared many times. The J gene is TRBJ2-1, the V gene TRBV28; a weak D match, TRBD2 (5 bases). In germline, CDR1 is MDHEN, CDR2 SYDVKM. The ends were cut back, 5 bases at V and 7 bases at J, with 15 bases in the middle. The CDR3 runs 14 residues. CDR3 protein: CASSAPRRGNEQFF. The CDR3 nucleotides are TGTGCCAGCAGTGCACCTCGACGAGGGAATGAGCAGTTCTTC. The full variable domain, in which reference TRBV28 and TRBJ2-1 provide the parts outside the CDR3, is DVKVTQSSRYLVKRTGEKVFLECVQDMDHENMFWYRQDPGLGLRLIYFSYDVKMKEKGDIPEGYSVSREKKERFSLILESASTNQTSMYLCASSAPRRGNEQFFGPGTRLTVL.

The table lists this clonotype with many counts. The rearrangement joins TRBV12-3 or TRBV12-4 to TRBJ1-5; TRBD1 matches 8 bases. Trimming cost V 4 bases and J 6 bases; bases outside gene matches: 5. The CDR3 loop spans 14 amino acids. The CDR3 loop is CASSSRTGFQPQHF. CDR3 bases: TGTGCCAGCAGTTCCCGGACAGGGTTTCAGCCCCAGCATTTT.

This clonotype was counted ten times or more. The gene calls are TRBV12-3 or TRBV12-4 and TRBJ1-2, with D possibly being TRBD1 (5 bases). Trimming took off 6 bases at V and 2 bases at J, with 19 bases between the two ends. The length of the CDR3 is 16 residues. CDR3 coding DNA: TGTGCCAGCAGCCCTTGGGTTGGCAGGGTAAACTATGGCTACACCTTC. Amino acid sequence: CASSPWVGRVNYGYTF.

A few counts support this clonotype. V and J are TRBV6-2 or TRBV6-3 and TRBJ1-5; the D gene is possibly TRBD1 (6 bases). The V gene lost 4 bases and the J gene lost 11 bases, with 18 bases spanning the gap. The CDR3 is made up of 14 amino acids. Germline-derived CDR1 and CDR2 are MNHEY and SVGEGT. CDR3 in amino acids: CASSLPAGAPTQHF. For the CDR3, the DNA is TGTGCCAGCAGTTTGCCGGCAGGGGCCCCGACCCAGCATTTT.

This clonotype was detected only a few times. V is TRBV19 and J is TRBJ2-7; a weak D match, TRBD1 (6 bases). The CDR3 is 13 amino acids. V was shortened by 5 bases and J by 5 bases, with 13 bases between the two germline ends. Germline V gene lookup returns CDR1 LNHDA and CDR2 SQIVND (reference sequence). The CDR3, as DNA: TGTGCCAGTAGTGGACAGTTCTGGGACGAGCAGTACTTC. Translating gives CASSGQFWDEQYF. The variable domain in full, with the rest retrieved from reference TRBV19 and TRBJ2-7, is DGGITQSPKYLFRKEGQNVTLSCEQNLNHDAMYWYRQDPGQGLRLIYYSQIVNDFQKGDIAEGYSVSREKKESFPLTVTSAQKNPTAFYLCASSGQFWDEQYFGPGTRLTVT.

V gene TRBV7-2 combines with J gene TRBJ2-1; D gene unclear. The CDR3 has 15 residues. V gave up 5 bases and J gave up 6 bases, with 17 bases separating them. The germline V gene encodes CDR1 SGHTA and CDR2 FQGNSA. The CDR3 coding sequence is TGTGCCAGCAGCCCAAGGATGTCAGGAAGCAATGAGCAGTTCTTC. It translates to CASSPRMSGSNEQFF.